Below are 29 T cell receptor beta chains sequenced from a single sample in a study of cytomegalovirus exposure and HLA in healthy donors. The PCR contained 60 Vbeta and 13 Jbeta primers. Here immunoSEQ multiplex PCR was the method, and the copy in TCRdb shows in-frame clones only, minus some. Of 62,000 or so clones listed, about 83% are singletons. Sample: PBMCs. The receptors come from a man aged 25 to 40 in good health and CMV-seronegative.

The gene calls are TRBV5-1 and TRBJ1-1, with 10 bases lining up with TRBD1. The CDR3 contains 16 residues. The trim removed 0 bases at V and 2 bases at J, leaving 4 bases unmatched. The germline V gene encodes CDR1 SGHRS and CDR2 YFSETQ. CDR3 sequence reads: CASSLGDRGFNTEAFF. In nucleotides, the CDR3 is TGCGCCAGCAGCTTGGGGGACAGGGGCTTTAACACTGAAGCTTTCTTT.

The V gene is TRBV11-2, the J gene TRBJ1-1; D is unresolved. The ends were cut back, 6 bases at V and 0 bases at J, with 11 bases in the middle. CDR3 size: 14 residues. Germline V gives CDR1 SGHAT, CDR2 FQNNGV. The DNA for the CDR3 is TGTGCCAGCAGGAAGCCAGGCATGAACACTGAAGCTTTCTTT. Residues: CASRKPGMNTEAFF.

This clone showed up just once. CDR3 coding DNA: TGTGCCAGTAGTCCGGACAGGGTCGGCTACACCTTC. This sequence encodes CASSPDRVGYTF. This chain joins TRBV19 and TRBJ1-2; 8 nucleotides align to TRBD1. This CDR3 contains 12 residues. Germline lookup yields CDR1 LNHDA and CDR2 SQIVND (reference sequence). V lost 5 bases, J lost 8 bases, and 4 bases stayed unmatched.

The chain recombines TRBV9 with TRBJ2-2; TRBD2 matches at 7 bases. CDR3 length equals 16 residues. CDR1 and CDR2 from the germline V gene are SGDLS and YYNGEE. Trimming at V came to 0 bases and at J to 1 base, leaving 3 bases not matched to a gene. The CDR3 sequence is CASSVDSGGNTGELFF. In DNA, the CDR3 is TGTGCCAGCAGCGTAGATTCGGGAGGGAACACCGGGGAGCTGTTTTTT.

This chain uses TRBV5-4 with TRBJ2-3; no reliable D call. CDR1 and CDR2 (germline): SGHNT, YYREEE (reference sequence). Between the trimmed V and J ends, which lost 4 bases and 5 bases, there was a span of 11 bases. The CDR3 spans 13 residues. The CDR3 DNA is TGTGCCAGCAGCCTAGACCCGGGAGATACGCAGTATTTT. It is translated as CASSLDPGDTQYF.

The rearrangement joins TRBV23-1 to TRBJ2-1; 7 bases match TRBD1. TRBV23-1 is sorted into the ORF group, with uncertain function. J was trimmed by 1 base and V by 2 bases; bases with no gene match: 5. This CDR3 is built from 16 residues. CDR3 region: CASSQSYRGSYNEQFF. The CDR3 DNA reads as TGCGCCAGCAGTCAAAGCTACAGGGGTTCCTACAATGAGCAGTTCTTC.

In its sample, this clone was seen once. The chain combines TRBV19 with TRBJ1-3, with D hard to call. The length of the CDR3 is 14 residues. V was pared by 5 bases and J by 0 bases, with 8 bases between. The V gene's germline CDR1 is LNHDA and CDR2 SQIVND (reference sequence). CDR3 DNA sequence: TGTGCCAGTAGTCAACAGAGCTCTGGAAACACCATATATTTT. Amino acid sequence: CASSQQSSGNTIYF.

This clone was recorded only once. The chain uses TRBV27 and TRBJ2-1; TRBD2 might be the D (6 bases). V was trimmed by 2 bases and J by 2 bases, leaving 10 bases between them. From germline, CDR1 is MNHEY and CDR2 SMNVEV (reference sequence). The CDR3 loop spans 15 amino acids. The CDR3 reads CASSLMGLTYNEQFF. Written as DNA, the CDR3 is TGTGCCAGCAGTTTAATGGGACTGACCTACAATGAGCAGTTCTTC.

DNA for the CDR3: TGTGCCAGCAGTGCCCCCGGGGTGCGGAAGTCCTACGAGCAGTACTTC. Its translation is CASSAPGVRKSYEQYF. The V gene is TRBV6-4, the J gene TRBJ2-7, with D tentatively TRBD2 (5 bases). The V end lost 4 bases, the J end lost 1 base, and 17 bases lay between the germline ends. The CDR3 is made up of 16 amino acids. CDR1 and CDR2 (germline): MRHNA, SNTAGT.

The rearrangement uses TRBV5-4 and TRBJ2-5, with TRBD2 matching over 15 bases. The J call may be in error: the DNA end matches TRBJ2-7 better. The CDR3 totals 15 residues. Germline loops: CDR1 SGHNT, CDR2 YYREEE (reference sequence). The CDR3 protein is CASTEGLAGGIEQYF. The CDR3 DNA sequence: TGTGCCAGCACCGAGGGACTAGCGGGAGGCATCGAGCAGTACTTC.

The chain's CDR3 is CASSGLAVYNEQFF. In DNA form, the CDR3 reads TGTGCCAGTTCGGGACTAGCGGTCTACAATGAGCAGTTCTTC. The chain couples TRBV28 to TRBJ2-1, with 11 positions matching TRBD2. J gave up 3 bases and V 9 bases, and 4 bases lay outside the gene matches. Germline assignment: CDR1 MDHEN and CDR2 SYDVKM. The CDR3 consists of 14 residues.

The CDR3 region is CASRFHGKNRANEKLFF. In DNA, the CDR3 is TGTGCAAGTCGCTTTCATGGTAAAAACAGGGCTAATGAAAAACTGTTTTTT. The genes are TRBV12-2 and TRBJ1-4; the D call of TRBD1 is as the table states it, not checked on the DNA. TRBV12-2 is reported as a pseudogene. The CDR3 is 17 residues long.

CDR3 sequence reads: CASSFRLAGTGELFF. CDR3 in DNA: TGTGCCAGCAGCTTCAGACTAGCGGGCACCGGGGAGCTGTTTTTT. The chain carries TRBV9 and TRBJ2-2; 10 nucleotides match TRBD2. Trimming removed 4 bases from V and 4 bases from J; junction bases left unmatched: 4. Germline CDR1 reads SGDLS; CDR2 reads YYNGEE. There are 15 residues in the CDR3.

The rearrangement uses TRBV5-5 and TRBJ1-6, with TRBD1 identical over 7 bases. CDR1 and CDR2 from the germline V gene are SGHKS and YYEKEE (reference sequence). The CDR3 contains 17 residues. V shed 0 bases, J shed 4 bases, and the junction held 7 bases outside the gene matches. The CDR3 DNA follows: TGTGCCAGCAGCTTGGTCCCAGGGGGACAGTATAATTCACCCCTCCACTTT. It specifies CASSLVPGGQYNSPLHF.

This clone was observed once. The rearrangement uses TRBV7-2 and TRBJ1-5; tentative D call: TRBD1 (6 bases). The CDR3 has 14 amino acids. Trimming removed 3 bases from V and 7 bases from J, with 13 bases in between. Germline V gives CDR1 SGHTA, CDR2 FQGNSA. The CDR3 DNA sequence: TGTGCCAGCAGCTTGTGGGGGCTCGCGCAGCCCCAGCATTTT. Translation: CASSLWGLAQPQHF.

This clone has just one count. V is TRBV7-2 and J is TRBJ1-4, with TRBD1 matching over 9 bases. Trimming cost V 4 bases and J 0 bases; bases outside gene matches: 12. This CDR3 has 19 residues. Germline CDR1 is SGHTA and CDR2 is FQGNSA. Here the CDR3 reads CASSSRDREAHTTNEKLFF. The CDR3 DNA reads TGTGCCAGCAGCTCTAGGGACAGGGAGGCACACACAACTAATGAAAAACTGTTTTTT.

The CDR3 region is CASTAGGLSFYGYTF. The CDR3 nucleotides are TGTGCCAGCACCGCGGGTGGCCTAAGTTTCTATGGCTACACCTTC. V gene TRBV7-9 combines with J gene TRBJ1-2, with no clear D. In germline, CDR1 is SEHNR, CDR2 FQNEAQ (reference sequence). Trimming removed 7 bases at V and 4 bases at J, with 19 bases between. This CDR3 region has 15 residues.

CDR3 sequence (DNA): TGTGCCAGCAGTAAGGACAGGGCCAATCAGCCCCAGCATTTT. This translates into CASSKDRANQPQHF. This rearrangement joins TRBV5-6 to TRBJ1-5; 8 nucleotides agree with TRBD1. V lost 5 bases, J lost 3 bases, and 4 bases stayed unmatched. This CDR3 has 14 residues. Germline CDR1 and CDR2: SGHDT and YYEEEE. Using reference TRBV5-6 and TRBJ1-5 for the parts outside the CDR3, the full variable domain is DAGVTQSPTHLIKTRGQQVTLRCSPKSGHDTVSWYQQALGQGPQFIFQYYEEEERQRGNFPDRFSGHQFPNYSSELNVNALLLGDSALYLCASSKDRANQPQHFGDGTRLSIL.

This clone was detected once. V and J are TRBV29-1 and TRBJ1-2, with D hard to call. With 3 bases removed from V and 0 bases from J, the gap between germline ends came to 11 bases. The CDR3 extends over 14 amino acids. CDR1 and CDR2 from the germline V gene are SQVTM and ANQGSEA. The CDR3 DNA is TGCAGCGTTGACCCAGGTGTAGCTAACTATGGCTACACCTTC. Translated: CSVDPGVANYGYTF.

The chain joins TRBV9 to TRBJ2-1; 14 bases agree with TRBD2. Germline V lookup: CDR1 SGDLS, CDR2 YYNGEE. J was trimmed by 12 bases and V by 4 bases; bases with no gene match: 9. This CDR3 has 15 residues. CDR3 sequence reads: CASSSGGTSGSGQFF. The CDR3 DNA is TGTGCCAGCAGCTCAGGCGGGACTAGCGGGAGTGGGCAGTTCTTC. Filled out from reference TRBV9 and TRBJ2-1, the complete variable domain reads DSGVTQTPKHLITATGQRVTLRCSPRSGDLSVYWYQQSLDQGLQFLIQYYNGEERAKGNILERFSAQQFPDLHSELNLSSLELGDSALYFCASSSGGTSGSGQFFGPGTRLTVL.

The gene calls are TRBV9 and TRBJ2-3; D ambiguous. The CDR3 runs to 13 residues. Looked up from germline, CDR1 is SGDLS and CDR2 is YYNGEE. The V and J ends lost 4 bases and 6 bases respectively, with 12 bases between them. The CDR3 bases are TGTGCCAGCAGCCTTTTGTCCTCCGATACGCAGTATTTT. Translation: CASSLLSSDTQYF.

The chain carries TRBV11-2 and TRBJ2-3; D is undetermined. The CDR3 is made up of 12 amino acids. Germline V gene sequence: CDR1 SGHAT, CDR2 FQNNGV. Trimming left V 4 bases short and J 8 bases short, with 10 bases between. This CDR3 reads CASSSQGGTQYF. The CDR3 DNA reads TGTGCCAGCAGCTCGCAAGGCGGTACGCAGTATTTT.

The J gene is TRBJ1-6, the V gene TRBV5-1; D not resolved. V lost 0 bases, J lost 7 bases, and 8 bases lay in between. The CDR3 contains 14 residues. CDR1 is SGHRS and CDR2 is YFSETQ in the germline V gene. The CDR3 DNA reads TGCGCCAGCAGCTTGGGGCGGATAAATTCACCCCTCCACTTT. It encodes CASSLGRINSPLHF. The full variable domain, its missing parts supplied by reference TRBV5-1 and TRBJ1-6, is KAGVTQTPRYLIKTRGQQVTLSCSPISGHRSVSWYQQTPGQGLQFLFEYFSETQRNKGNFPGRFSGRQFSNSRSEMNVSTLELGDSALYLCASSLGRINSPLHFGNGTRLTVT.

This clone appeared a few times. The chain carries TRBV5-1 and TRBJ2-2; D is unclear. The CDR3 spans 12 residues. CDR1 is SGHRS and CDR2 is YFSETQ in the germline V gene. Trimming stripped 1 base from V and 8 bases from J, with 6 bases between. Written as DNA, the CDR3 is TGCGCCAGCAGCTTGACAGAAGGGGAGCTGTTTTTT. Protein product: CASSLTEGELFF.

This chain connects TRBV9 to TRBJ2-1, with D possibly TRBD1 on 5 matching bases. Germline CDR1 is SGDLS and CDR2 is YYNGEE. The ends were cut back, 0 bases at V and 6 bases at J, with 10 bases in the middle. This CDR3 is 14 amino acids long. In nucleotides, the CDR3 is TGTGCCAGCAGCGTAGAAGCAGGGATCAATGAGCAGTTCTTC. Protein: CASSVEAGINEQFF.

This clone was observed a single time. This chain links TRBV27 with TRBJ2-1, with TRBD2 as a possible D gene (7 bases). Trimming left V 4 bases short and J 0 bases short, with 13 bases between. Germline V lookup: CDR1 MNHEY, CDR2 SMNVEV (reference sequence). The CDR3 covers 16 residues. The CDR3 loop reads CASSSRGGSSYNEQFF. The CDR3 DNA reads TGTGCCAGCAGTTCGAGGGGGGGGAGCTCCTACAATGAGCAGTTCTTC.

The rearrangement uses TRBV11-2 and TRBJ1-4, with a weak D call TRBD1 (5 bases). The length of the CDR3 is 16 residues. Germline CDR1 reads SGHAT; CDR2 reads FQNNGV. Trimming removed 5 bases from V and 0 bases from J, with 13 bases in between. The CDR3 reads CASSPRVQATNEKLFF. CDR3 sequence (DNA): TGTGCCAGCAGCCCAAGAGTACAGGCAACTAATGAAAAACTGTTTTTT.

V usage is TRBV9 and J usage is TRBJ2-5; 11 bases line up with TRBD2. Germline CDR1 SGDLS, CDR2 YYNGEE. The V gene end was trimmed by 3 bases and the J gene end by 2 bases; junction bases not matched to a gene: 6. CDR3 length: 16 amino acids. CDR3 residues: CASSGGVAGGQETQYF. The CDR3 DNA reads TGTGCCAGCAGCGGGGGAGTAGCGGGAGGGCAAGAGACCCAGTACTTC.

The chain combines TRBV27 with TRBJ2-1; 7 nucleotides match TRBD2. CDR1 MNHEY and CDR2 SMNVEV come from the germline V gene (reference sequence). The CDR3 is made up of 19 amino acids. The V segment lost 5 bases and the J segment 3 bases; nucleotides outside the gene matches: 19. CDR3 amino acids: CASSGTTLSPLLIYNEQFF. CDR3 nucleotide sequence: TGTGCCAGCAGTGGGACTACCCTCTCACCTCTACTCATCTACAATGAGCAGTTCTTC.